The 29 T cell receptor beta chains presented below share a single source sample, sequenced in a study of blood T cell repertoires in COVID-19. Data came from immunoSEQ multiplex PCR; TCRdb stores just in-frame clones and leaves some out. This table has 300,000 to 400,000 clones, roughly 87% appearing once. The sequenced sample was PBMCs or T cells enriched from blood (not recorded which). The source is a woman in her twenties or thirties who had recovered from COVID-19.

This clone was counted a few times. CDR3 region: CASSATGKMSEKLFF. In nucleotides, the CDR3 is TGCGCCAGCAGCGCCACAGGGAAGATGAGTGAAAAACTGTTTTTT. The J gene is TRBJ1-4, the V gene TRBV5-1; weak D call: TRBD1 (6 bases). The V end was cut by 4 bases, the J end by 7 bases, with 17 bases between. The CDR3 has 15 amino acids. Germline-derived CDR1 and CDR2 are SGHRS and YFSETQ.

V gene TRBV25-1 combines with J gene TRBJ1-1, with 10 positions matching TRBD1. The CDR3 has 16 amino acids. Unmatched junction bases numbered 8, after V lost 3 bases and J lost 4 bases. Germline CDR1 is MGHDK and CDR2 is SYGVNS. CDR3 in amino acids: CASSDPRTGGSTEAFF. The CDR3 region has the DNA TGTGCCAGCAGTGATCCCAGGACAGGGGGGAGCACTGAAGCTTTCTTT.

The CDR3 sequence: CASSPLSSVSGANVLTF. The CDR3 coding sequence is TGTGCCAGCTCACCACTCTCTTCTGTCTCTGGGGCCAACGTCCTGACTTTC. The chain joins TRBV18 to TRBJ2-6; D not resolved. Germline V gene lookup returns CDR1 KGHSH and CDR2 LQKENI. V gave up 1 base and J gave up 0 bases, with 10 bases separating them. This CDR3 contains 17 residues.

V is TRBV10-3 and J is TRBJ2-1, with D uncertain. From germline, CDR1 is ENHRY and CDR2 SYGVKD. The length of the CDR3 is 13 residues. V shed 0 bases and J shed 8 bases, with 8 bases lying between them. Here the CDR3 DNA reads TGTGCCATCAGTGAGTCACCCACGGATGAGCAGTTCTTC. It is translated as CAISESPTDEQFF.

This clone was seen a few times. This chain uses TRBV18 with TRBJ1-6, with D perhaps matching TRBD1 (6 bases). Germline CDR1 and CDR2: KGHSH and LQKENI. Trimming cost V 1 base and J 2 bases, with 9 bases left between them. The CDR3 has 16 residues. The CDR3 here is CASSPQGGAYNSPLHF. In DNA form, the CDR3 reads TGTGCCAGCTCACCACAGGGGGGGGCCTATAATTCACCCCTCCACTTT. Full variable domain (missing parts from reference TRBV18 and TRBJ1-6): NAGVMQNPRHLVRRRGQEARLRCSPMKGHSHVYWYRQLPEEGLKFMVYLQKENIIDESGMPKERFSAEFPKEGPSILRIQQVVRGDSAAYFCASSPQGGAYNSPLHFGNGTRLTVT.

This clone was observed a single time. The J gene is TRBJ2-1, the V gene TRBV7-6; D is ambiguous. The CDR3 spans 15 residues. V lost 1 base and J 0 bases, leaving 7 bases between the germline ends. CDR1 is SGHVS, CDR2 FNYEAQ, per germline. This chain's CDR3 is CASSLDGDSYNEQFF. The CDR3 DNA is TGTGCCAGCAGCTTAGACGGAGACTCCTACAATGAGCAGTTCTTC.

V usage is TRBV4-1 and J usage is TRBJ2-1; 11 bases are shared with TRBD2. CDR1 is MGHRA, CDR2 YSYEKL, per germline. Unmatched junction bases numbered 4, after V lost 2 bases and J lost 7 bases. The CDR3 extends over 15 amino acids. CDR3 sequence reads: CASSQLAGGFNEQFF. Here the CDR3 DNA reads TGCGCCAGCAGCCAACTAGCGGGGGGTTTTAATGAGCAGTTCTTC.

The V call is TRBV7-6, the J call TRBJ2-7; 10 bases fit TRBD1. Germline values: CDR1 SGHVS, CDR2 FNYEAQ. The CDR3 length is 15 residues. Trimming cost V 7 bases and J 3 bases; bases outside gene matches: 9. Written as DNA, the CDR3 is TGTGCCAGCATGACCACCGGGACAGGGGACTACGAGCAGTACTTC. Residues: CASMTTGTGDYEQYF.

This clone has a handful of counts. The chain carries TRBV27 and TRBJ2-7, with D possibly being TRBD1 (6 bases). Trimming pared 1 base from V and 5 bases from J, leaving 15 bases between. Per germline, CDR1 MNHEY and CDR2 SMNVEV (reference sequence). This CDR3 contains 15 residues. The CDR3 here is CASSLFAQGPHEQYF. CDR3 nucleotides: TGTGCCAGCAGTTTATTCGCACAGGGCCCCCACGAGCAGTACTTC.

The rearrangement links TRBV10-3 to TRBJ2-7, with D tentatively TRBD2 (6 bases). Trimming left V 3 bases short and J 0 bases short, with 12 bases between. CDR3 length: 15 residues. Germline CDR1 ENHRY, CDR2 SYGVKD. The CDR3 sequence: CAISEPGGDSYEQYF. The CDR3 nucleotides are TGTGCCATCAGTGAACCGGGCGGGGACTCCTACGAGCAGTACTTC.

J is TRBJ1-4 and V is TRBV19; 8 nucleotides agree with TRBD1. Germline CDR1 LNHDA, CDR2 SQIVND (reference sequence). This CDR3 contains 15 residues. The V gene end was trimmed by 6 bases and the J gene end by 5 bases; junction bases not matched to a gene: 8. The CDR3 DNA sequence: TGTGCCAGTAGCACAGAGGACAGGGCAAATGAAAAACTGTTTTTT. Its protein is CASSTEDRANEKLFF. Together with reference TRBV19 and TRBJ1-4, the CDR3 gives the full variable domain: DGGITQSPKYLFRKEGQNVTLSCEQNLNHDAMYWYRQDPGQGLRLIYYSQIVNDFQKGDIAEGYSVSREKKESFPLTVTSAQKNPTAFYLCASSTEDRANEKLFFGSGTQLSVL.

The V call is TRBV7-9, the J call TRBJ2-7; D is undetermined. Germline V gives CDR1 SEHNR, CDR2 FQNEAQ (reference sequence). The CDR3 has 12 amino acids. Trimming cost V 7 bases and J 4 bases, with 11 bases left between them. CDR3 coding DNA: TGTGCCAGCACATCAACGACTTACGAGCAGTACTTC. It encodes CASTSTTYEQYF.

Only a few counts were recorded for this clone. The rearrangement joins TRBV7-8 to TRBJ2-2, with TRBD2 identical over 11 bases. The CDR3 spans 19 residues. V dropped 3 bases and J dropped 1; count of bases not matched to a gene: 10. The germline V gene has CDR1 SGHVS and CDR2 FQNEAQ. The CDR3 region has the DNA TGTGCCAGCAGCTTCGAGCCACCGGGACTAGCGGTGAACACCGGGGAGCTGTTTTTT. The encoded protein is CASSFEPPGLAVNTGELFF.

This clone has more than one count but fewer than ten. The chain recombines TRBV15 with TRBJ1-2; TRBD1 agrees at 10 bases. This CDR3 region has 16 residues. Germline V gene lookup returns CDR1 LNHNV and CDR2 YYDKDF (reference sequence). The V and J ends lost 1 base and 5 bases, in that order; junction bases with no gene match: 7. For the CDR3, the DNA is TGTGCCACCAGCAGAGTGAGCGGGGGACAGGGGTATGGCTACACCTTC. Its protein is CATSRVSGGQGYGYTF. The whole variable domain, remainder taken from reference TRBV15 and TRBJ1-2, is DAMVIQNPRYQVTQFGKPVTLSCSQTLNHNVMYWYQQKSSQAPKLLFHYYDKDFNNEADTPDNFQSRRPNTSFCFLDIRSPGLGDTAMYLCATSRVSGGQGYGYTFGSGTRLTVV.

The chain couples TRBV27 to TRBJ1-2; no clear D gene. The CDR3 has 16 residues. Trimming took 3 bases from V and 4 from J, leaving 18 bases between them. Germline V gene lookup returns CDR1 MNHEY and CDR2 SMNVEV (reference sequence). Written as DNA, the CDR3 is TGTGCCAGCAGTTTCCTCCCCCTAGAGGGTGGCTATGGCTACACCTTC. Amino acids: CASSFLPLEGGYGYTF.

V is TRBV6-1 and J is TRBJ2-6, with 11 bases matching TRBD1. Germline V gene sequence: CDR1 MNHNS, CDR2 SASEGT. J gave up 7 bases and V 2 bases, and 10 bases lay outside the gene matches. The CDR3 runs 18 residues. CDR3: CASSEPGQGGVSANVLTF. Written as DNA, the CDR3 is TGTGCCAGCAGTGAACCGGGACAGGGGGGGGTAAGCGCCAACGTCCTGACTTTC.

This chain links TRBV28 with TRBJ1-1; 9 nucleotides line up with TRBD1. Germline V gene data show CDR1 as MDHEN and CDR2 as SYDVKM. The CDR3 has 16 amino acids. With V trimmed by 10 bases and J by 0 bases, 12 bases remained unmatched. CDR3 coding DNA: TGTGCCACCAAACCCACGGGACAGGGCCTGAACACTGAAGCTTTCTTT. Its translation is CATKPTGQGLNTEAFF.

Only one count was recorded for this clone. The chain joins TRBV7-9 to TRBJ1-2, with 7 positions matching TRBD1. The CDR3 totals 18 residues. CDR1 is SEHNR and CDR2 is FQNEAQ in the germline V gene (reference sequence). V was clipped by 5 bases and J by 0 bases; unmatched bases: 15. DNA for the CDR3: TGTGCCAGCAGCCCCCTGACAGGGTTCAAAGGGGCTAACTATGGCTACACCTTC. It encodes CASSPLTGFKGANYGYTF.

V is TRBV19 and J is TRBJ1-1, with D possibly being TRBD1 (5 bases). Germline V gene data show CDR1 as LNHDA and CDR2 as SQIVND (reference sequence). This CDR3 contains 14 residues. Trimming pared 3 bases from V and 1 base from J, leaving 9 bases between. The CDR3 region has the DNA TGTGCCAGTAGTATTGCCAGGGCGAACACTGAAGCTTTCTTT. Encoded protein: CASSIARANTEAFF.

The chain employs TRBV2 and TRBJ2-7; 8 positions agree with TRBD1. V lost 6 bases, J lost 6 bases, and 10 bases stayed unmatched. The CDR3 extends over 14 amino acids. Germline V gives CDR1 SNHLY, CDR2 FYNNEI. The CDR3 sequence: CASRGGQVPPEQYF. CDR3 coding DNA: TGTGCCAGCAGGGGGGGACAGGTCCCTCCCGAGCAGTACTTC.

Here the CDR3 DNA reads TGTGCCAGCAGCGTAGACAGGGCAAGGGATGGCTACACCTTC. Translation: CASSVDRARDGYTF. This chain connects TRBV9 to TRBJ1-2; D may be TRBD1 (6 bases). The CDR3 consists of 14 residues. Germline CDR1 SGDLS, CDR2 YYNGEE. The V gene lost 0 bases and the J gene lost 6 bases, with 12 bases spanning the gap.

J is TRBJ1-2 and V is TRBV5-6, with 7 bases matching TRBD1. Per the germline V gene, CDR1 is SGHDT and CDR2 is YYEEEE. V shed 10 bases, J shed 5 bases, and the junction held 11 bases outside the gene matches. The CDR3 spans 13 residues. The CDR3 here is CAAGPKQGYGYTF. DNA for the CDR3: TGTGCCGCCGGGCCCAAACAGGGGTATGGCTACACCTTC.

The rearrangement links TRBV18 to TRBJ1-1, with D maybe TRBD1 (5 bases). V was pared by 2 bases and J by 11 bases, with 18 bases between. Per the germline V gene, CDR1 is KGHSH and CDR2 is LQKENI. This CDR3 comprises 14 residues. The CDR3 spells CASSPGGQGRWAFF. The CDR3, as DNA: TGTGCCAGCTCACCAGGAGGGCAGGGAAGATGGGCTTTCTTT.

V usage is TRBV5-1 and J usage is TRBJ2-1, with unresolved D. The CDR3 is made up of 13 amino acids. Trimming removed 0 bases at V and 7 bases at J, with 8 bases between. Germline CDR1 and CDR2: SGHRS and YFSETQ. The chain's CDR3 is CASSLELINEQFF. The CDR3 region has the DNA TGCGCCAGCAGCTTGGAGCTCATAAATGAGCAGTTCTTC.

The V and J genes are TRBV12-3 or TRBV12-4 and TRBJ1-2; D not resolved. Trimming left V 5 bases short and J 0 bases short, with 7 bases between. This CDR3 is 13 amino acids long. CDR3: CASSVGANYGYTF. CDR3 DNA: TGTGCCAGCAGTGTGGGAGCTAACTATGGCTACACCTTC.

This clone was observed once. The chain has TRBV5-8 and TRBJ2-1; the match to TRBD1 covers 10 bases. Per the germline V gene, CDR1 is SGHTS and CDR2 is YDEGEE. V gave up 4 bases and J gave up 2 bases; unmatched junction bases: 3. The length of the CDR3 is 15 residues. The CDR3 protein is CASSLGQGTYNEQFF. The CDR3 nucleotides are TGTGCCAGCAGCCTGGGACAGGGGACCTACAATGAGCAGTTCTTC. The full variable domain, its missing parts supplied by reference TRBV5-8 and TRBJ2-1, is EAGVTQSPTHLIKTRGQQATLRCSPISGHTSVYWYQQALGLGLQFLLWYDEGEERNRGNFPPRFSGRQFPNYSSELNVNALELEDSALYLCASSLGQGTYNEQFFGPGTRLTVL.

The CDR3 region has the DNA TGTGCCAGCAGTTCCAGGGGCTCCCCACCCTACGAGCAGTACTTC. Residues: CASSSRGSPPYEQYF. The chain uses TRBV6-5 and TRBJ2-7; a weak D match, TRBD1 (6 bases). V was trimmed by 4 bases and J by 2 bases, leaving 15 bases between them. Germline lookup yields CDR1 MNHEY and CDR2 SVGAGI. There are 15 residues in the CDR3.

Only one count was recorded for this clone. The chain employs TRBV7-9 and TRBJ2-1, with D maybe TRBD1 (5 bases). Germline CDR1 is SEHNR and CDR2 is FQNEAQ (reference sequence). This CDR3 has 13 residues. Trimming left V 5 bases short and J 4 bases short, with 9 bases between. In DNA form, the CDR3 reads TGTGCCAGCAGCGGCAGACAGTACAATGAGCAGTTCTTC. Protein sequence: CASSGRQYNEQFF.

The chain recombines TRBV18 with TRBJ2-1, with TRBD2 matching 8 bases. The CDR3 consists of 16 residues. Per germline, CDR1 KGHSH and CDR2 LQKENI. With V trimmed by 2 bases and J by 6 bases, 9 bases remained unmatched. DNA for the CDR3: TGTGCCAGCTCACCAGCCCGACCCGGGGGGGGCAATGAGCAGTTCTTC. The encoded protein is CASSPARPGGGNEQFF. Full variable domain (rest looked up from reference TRBV18 and TRBJ2-1): NAGVMQNPRHLVRRRGQEARLRCSPMKGHSHVYWYRQLPEEGLKFMVYLQKENIIDESGMPKERFSAEFPKEGPSILRIQQVVRGDSAAYFCASSPARPGGGNEQFFGPGTRLTVL.